These 2 T cell receptor beta chains were sequenced from one sample in a study of shared clonotypes between healthy human individuals. Generated by immunoSEQ multiplex PCR, the TCRdb table keeps only in-frame clones and is missing some. Of millions of clones in the sample, 95% were seen once. The specimen was naive CD4+ T cells sorted from blood. The subset denotes: CD45RA+ positively selected. The origin of the receptors is a man in his late teens or twenties in good health.

The chain carries TRBV2 and TRBJ1-1; the match to TRBD1 covers 7 bases. Losses at the gene ends were 2 bases for V and 4 bases for J; bases not matched to a gene: 4. Germline V gene data show CDR1 as SNHLY and CDR2 as FYNNEI. This CDR3 has 14 residues. The chain's CDR3 is CASSEFTGVTEAFF. As DNA, the CDR3 is TGTGCCAGCAGTGAATTCACAGGGGTCACTGAAGCTTTCTTT.

The chain uses TRBV5-1 and TRBJ2-5, with D unresolved. Germline V gives CDR1 SGHRS, CDR2 YFSETQ. V lost 5 bases to trimming and J lost 4 bases, with 15 bases between them. This CDR3 has 14 amino acids. In nucleotides, the CDR3 is TGCGCCAGCAGTCCGGGTAGAGCCCCAGAGACCCAGTACTTC. Encoded protein: CASSPGRAPETQYF.